This T cell receptor (beta chain) came from a study of PD-L1 blockade in urothelial cancer. Background on the study: The patients first took atezolizumab in the mid-2010s, receiving 1,200 mg intravenously every 3 weeks. After treatment start, blood was analyzed at 3 weeks (second dose) and at 6 weeks. Counts from blood samples showed a median of 141,255 T cells.

TCRdb's table, derived via immunoSEQ multiplex PCR, lists solely in-frame clones and lacks some. Counted here are around 70,000 clones, roughly 84% occurring once; the ten biggest clones make up approximately 4.7%. Locally advanced or metastatic urothelial carcinoma was diagnosed in the patients. The germline gives CDR1 SEHNR, CDR2 FQNEAQ (reference sequence). Losses at the gene ends were 4 bases for V and 3 bases for J; bases not matched to a gene: 11. The CDR3 is made up of 17 amino acids. Sequences were derived from PBMCs, sampled around atezolizumab (anti-PD-L1) treatment. The receptor comes from a man in his 70s with urothelial cancer. V is TRBV7-9 and J is TRBJ2-1, with 8 bases lining up with TRBD2. The CDR3 region is CASSSGGSGIGYNEQFF. The DNA of the CDR3 is TGTGCCAGCAGCTCGGGAGGTAGCGGGATCGGCTACAATGAGCAGTTCTTC.